This TCR beta chain was retrieved from a study of tumor-infiltrating lymphocytes in primary liver carcinoma. Across the whole study: Recorded tumor stage was T1-T3 N0M0, with diameters of 4.2 to 10 cm.

cDNA specific to TCR beta was made from 450 to 500 ng of total RNA, with a constant-region primer employed for priming. Slightly modified ARM-PCR, run as three nested multiplex PCR rounds, produced the TCR beta libraries. Two initial PCR rounds of roughly 10 cycles each paired TRBV1-TRBV30 forward primers with a C-beta reverse primer. TCRdb reprocessed the multiplex PCR reads via MiXCR and lists one record per CDR3 protein. The table lists about 75,000 distinct CDR3 sequences, approximately 62% of them singletons. Of note for this clonotype: The conserved closing phenylalanine or tryptophan is absent in this CDR3, likely reflecting a read error.

The CDR3 consists of 14 residues. V gave up 0 bases and J gave up 3 bases, with 8 bases separating them. CDR1 SGHKS and CDR2 YYEKEE come from the germline V gene (reference sequence). Co-extraction yielded RNA and DNA from approximately 20-30 mg of unsorted bulk tissue. Primary liver carcinomas in the patients were surgically resected. The V and J genes are TRBV5-5 and TRBJ2-3, with D perhaps TRBD2 (5 bases). Specimen: tumor-adjacent normal liver tissue. This receptor was taken from a man aged 35 to 55 with primary liver carcinoma and hepatitis B virus infection. The CDR3 is CASSLETGTDTQYS. CDR3 coding DNA: TGTGCCAGCAGCTTGGAGACGGGAACAGATACGCAGTATTCT.